This T cell receptor (beta chain) was recovered during a study of shared clonotypes between healthy human individuals. The germline V and J ends were trimmed by 3 bases and 10 bases, with 13 bases remaining between them. CDR3 length equals 13 residues. CDR1 SGHAT and CDR2 FQNNGV come from the germline V gene. Measured with immunoSEQ multiplex PCR; TCRdb has only the in-frame clones, and not every one. The sample holds 1,100,000 or so clones; approximately 78% are singletons and the top ten take around 0.47%. This clone has only one observation. The rearrangement uses TRBV11-2 and TRBJ2-1, with unresolved D. The sample taken for sequencing was memory CD4+ T cells from PBMCs. Sample subset: CD45RA-negative fraction. The TCR sequence derives from a man aged 18 to 35 in good health. Some clones in this sample may be carry-over from other donors' samples. CDR3 nucleotide sequence: TGTGCCAGCAGCTTTTCCCCAACCCGGGAGCAGTTCTTC. Translated: CASSFSPTREQFF.